Listed below are T cell receptor beta chains from one sample, sequenced in a study of early T cells in non-severe SARS-CoV-2 infection. MiXCR, applied by TCRdb to the 5' RACE reads, yields one record per CDR3 protein. The sample has 60,000 to 70,000 distinct CDR3 sequences; over 4.5% are singletons. Sequenced input: whole blood. The receptor set was obtained from an adult who was a healthcare worker with PCR-confirmed SARS-CoV-2 infection or an uninfected control (not recorded which). The conserved cysteine and the conserved F or W are not part of the CDR3 here. Where a row states a size, it is once, few, many or the class of an expanded clone; other rows omit it.

v_call clone_size cdr3_aa
TRBV4-3 many ASSQGHRNYEQY
TRBV29-1 . SVSNRVVVRDTQY
TRBV5-1 many ASRQASGDTGELF
TRBV6-1 few ASSRTVTDTQY
TRBV24-1 many ATSDPGTGARETQY
TRBV7-8 . ASSLFGTTGRYFMDHQPQH
TRBV6-1 . ASSDLSPYGYT
TRBV7-8 many ASSLIQGPYSGNTIY
TRBV11-2 few ASSEALLRNTIY
TRBV20-1 many SATLSSYEQY
TRBV10-3 many AISQRDTSGNTIY
TRBV9 many ASSSNLAGGEQF
TRBV6-1 once TSSEMESSTDTQY
TRBV9 many ASSVAGGSTDTQY
TRBV6-1 many ASSEMEGIPGPMEKLF
TRBV5-1 few ASSWTGTGASFGKNIQY
TRBV7-9 few ASSRQTGPRKNTGELF
TRBV6-6 many ASSSSRQGSSYEQY
TRBV15 . ATSRFPDYGYT
TRBV6-5 many ASTPGSPYNSPLH
TRBV19 . ASSMASDYGYT
TRBV2 few ASSRSSFSTSTDTQY
TRBV20-1 . SATHVWDVGGAEQY
TRBV18 many ASSPPLAATDTQY
TRBV5-1 many ASSLGVSGYEQY
TRBV11-2 many ASSQALIEQY
TRBV20-1 many SARHRQGDYYGYT
TRBV20-1 many SAGRASNYGYT
TRBV30 few AWNPPGGIEQF
TRBV5-8 many ASSPEGVFLYGYT
TRBV6-2/TRBV6-3 many ASEDARGYGYT
TRBV4-2 many ASSQDLIILGGTDTQY
TRBV3-1 few ASSHRTAGSGNTIY
TRBV7-2 . ASSLAGTGAYEQY
TRBV15 few ATSRERTSGSNEQF
TRBV10-2 . ASSEGSGNTIY
TRBV12-3/TRBV12-4 many ASSLGLAKNIQY
TRBV7-9 many ASSLSTWLGKDEQF
TRBV6-1 . ACEAASPPYEQY